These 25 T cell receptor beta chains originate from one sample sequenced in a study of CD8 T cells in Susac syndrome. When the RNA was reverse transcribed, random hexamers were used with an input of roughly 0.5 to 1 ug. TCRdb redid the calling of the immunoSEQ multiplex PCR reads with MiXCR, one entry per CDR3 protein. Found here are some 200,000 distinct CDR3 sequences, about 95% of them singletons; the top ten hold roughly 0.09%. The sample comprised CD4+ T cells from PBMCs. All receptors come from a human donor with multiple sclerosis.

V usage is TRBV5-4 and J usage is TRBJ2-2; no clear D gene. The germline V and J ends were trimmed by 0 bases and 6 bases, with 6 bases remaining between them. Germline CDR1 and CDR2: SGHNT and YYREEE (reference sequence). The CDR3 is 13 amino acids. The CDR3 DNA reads TGTGCCAGCAGCTTGGTGGGCGCCGGGGAGCTGTTTTTT. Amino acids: CASSLVGAGELFF.

The CDR3, as DNA: TGTGCCAGCAGTCCCGGGACAGGTGGCGGCTACACCTTC. As protein: CASSPGTGGGYTF. V and J are TRBV25-1 and TRBJ1-2, with 8 positions matching TRBD1. V shed 5 bases, J shed 8 bases, and the junction held 7 bases outside the gene matches. The CDR3 is 13 residues long. The V gene's germline CDR1 is MGHDK and CDR2 SYGVNS.

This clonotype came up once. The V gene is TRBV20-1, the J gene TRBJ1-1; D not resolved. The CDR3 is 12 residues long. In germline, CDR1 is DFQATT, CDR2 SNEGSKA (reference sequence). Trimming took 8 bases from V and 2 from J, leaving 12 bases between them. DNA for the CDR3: TGCAGTCCAGGCCAACTAAACACTGAAGCTTTCTTT. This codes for CSPGQLNTEAFF.

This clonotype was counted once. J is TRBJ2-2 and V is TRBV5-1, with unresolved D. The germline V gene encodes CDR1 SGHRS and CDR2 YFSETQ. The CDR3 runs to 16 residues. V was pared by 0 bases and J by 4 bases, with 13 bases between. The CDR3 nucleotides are TGCGCCAGCAGCTTGGTAGGCACCCCGGGCACCGGGGAGCTGTTTTTT. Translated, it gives CASSLVGTPGTGELFF.

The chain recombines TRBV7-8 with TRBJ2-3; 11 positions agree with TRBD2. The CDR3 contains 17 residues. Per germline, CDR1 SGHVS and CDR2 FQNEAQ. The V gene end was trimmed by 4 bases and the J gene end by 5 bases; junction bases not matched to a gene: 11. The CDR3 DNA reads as TGTGCCAGCAGCTCGCCTAGCGGGAGGCCTAGGGGAGATACGCAGTATTTT. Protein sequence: CASSSPSGRPRGDTQYF.

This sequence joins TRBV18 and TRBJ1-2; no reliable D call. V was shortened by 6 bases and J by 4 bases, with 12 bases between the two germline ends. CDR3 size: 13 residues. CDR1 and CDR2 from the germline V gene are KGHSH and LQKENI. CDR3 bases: TGTGCCAGCTCCGAGCTGGCCCTCTATGGCTACACCTTC. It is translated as CASSELALYGYTF.

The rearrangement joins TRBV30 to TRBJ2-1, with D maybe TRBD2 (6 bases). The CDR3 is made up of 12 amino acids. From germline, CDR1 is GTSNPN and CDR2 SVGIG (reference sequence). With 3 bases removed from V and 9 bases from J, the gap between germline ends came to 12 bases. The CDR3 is CAWSPLAPEQFF. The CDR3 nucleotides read TGTGCCTGGAGCCCGCTAGCGCCTGAGCAGTTCTTC. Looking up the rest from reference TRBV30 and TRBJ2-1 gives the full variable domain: SQTIHQWPATLVQPVGSPLSLECTVEGTSNPNLYWYRQAAGRGLQLLFYSVGIGQISSEVPQNLSASRPQDRQFILSSKKLLLSDSGFYLCAWSPLAPEQFFGPGTRLTVL.

CDR3 nucleotides: TGTGCCAGCAGTCGACCTACCCTCCTGACTTCCTACAATGAGCAGTTCTTC. It is translated as CASSRPTLLTSYNEQFF. This sequence joins TRBV6-1 and TRBJ2-1, with D hard to call. Germline lookup yields CDR1 MNHNS and CDR2 SASEGT. Trimming took off 5 bases at V and 1 base at J, with 18 bases between the two ends. The CDR3 runs to 17 residues.

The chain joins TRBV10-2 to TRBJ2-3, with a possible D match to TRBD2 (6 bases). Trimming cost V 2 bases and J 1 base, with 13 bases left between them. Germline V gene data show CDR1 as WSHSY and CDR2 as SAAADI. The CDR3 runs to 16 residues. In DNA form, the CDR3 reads TGCGCCAGCAGTGAGCTCGGGACGGGAGGCACAGATACGCAGTATTTT. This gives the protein CASSELGTGGTDTQYF.

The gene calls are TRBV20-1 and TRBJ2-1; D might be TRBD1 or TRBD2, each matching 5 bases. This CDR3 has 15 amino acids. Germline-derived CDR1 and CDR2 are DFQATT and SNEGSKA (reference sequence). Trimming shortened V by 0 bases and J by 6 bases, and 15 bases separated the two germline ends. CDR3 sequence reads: CSARDLGQRANEQFF. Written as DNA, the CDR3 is TGCAGTGCTAGAGATTTGGGGCAGAGGGCCAATGAGCAGTTCTTC.

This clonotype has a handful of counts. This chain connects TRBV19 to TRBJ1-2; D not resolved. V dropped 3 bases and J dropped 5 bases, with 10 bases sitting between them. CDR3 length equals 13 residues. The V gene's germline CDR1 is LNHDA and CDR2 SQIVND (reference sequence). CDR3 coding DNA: TGTGCCAGTAGTATCGGCAGGATATATGGCTACACCTTC. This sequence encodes CASSIGRIYGYTF. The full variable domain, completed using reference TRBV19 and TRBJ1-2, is DGGITQSPKYLFRKEGQNVTLSCEQNLNHDAMYWYRQDPGQGLRLIYYSQIVNDFQKGDIAEGYSVSREKKESFPLTVTSAQKNPTAFYLCASSIGRIYGYTFGSGTRLTVV.

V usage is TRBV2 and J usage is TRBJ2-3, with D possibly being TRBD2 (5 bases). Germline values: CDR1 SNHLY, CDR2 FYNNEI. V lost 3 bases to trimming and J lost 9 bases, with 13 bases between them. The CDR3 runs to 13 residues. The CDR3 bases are TGTGCCAGCAGTGAGGGAGCCTTGGGCACGCAGTATTTT. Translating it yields CASSEGALGTQYF.

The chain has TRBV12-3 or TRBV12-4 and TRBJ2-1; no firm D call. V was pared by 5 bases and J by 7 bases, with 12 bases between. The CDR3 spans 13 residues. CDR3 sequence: CASSPPPRNEQFF. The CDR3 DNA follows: TGTGCCAGCAGTCCACCCCCAAGAAATGAGCAGTTCTTC.

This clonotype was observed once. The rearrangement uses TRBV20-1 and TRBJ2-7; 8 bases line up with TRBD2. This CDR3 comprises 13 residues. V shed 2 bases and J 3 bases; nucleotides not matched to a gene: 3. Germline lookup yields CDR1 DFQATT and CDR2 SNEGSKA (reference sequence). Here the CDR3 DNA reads TGCAGTGCTAGACGGGGGGGTCGCTACGAGCAGTACTTC. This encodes CSARRGGRYEQYF.

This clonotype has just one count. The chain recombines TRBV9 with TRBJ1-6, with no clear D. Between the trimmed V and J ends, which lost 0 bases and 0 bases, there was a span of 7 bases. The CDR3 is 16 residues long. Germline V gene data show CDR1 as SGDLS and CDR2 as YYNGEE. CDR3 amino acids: CASSVEGSSYNSPLHF. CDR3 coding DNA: TGTGCCAGCAGCGTAGAAGGGAGCTCCTATAATTCACCCCTCCACTTT.

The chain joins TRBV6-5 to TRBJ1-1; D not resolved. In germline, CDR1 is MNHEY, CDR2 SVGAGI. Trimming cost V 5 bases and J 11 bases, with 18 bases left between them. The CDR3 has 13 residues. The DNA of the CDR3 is TGTGCCAGCAGTCAGCCCGGTGGAAGGGTCGCTTTCTTT. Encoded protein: CASSQPGGRVAFF.

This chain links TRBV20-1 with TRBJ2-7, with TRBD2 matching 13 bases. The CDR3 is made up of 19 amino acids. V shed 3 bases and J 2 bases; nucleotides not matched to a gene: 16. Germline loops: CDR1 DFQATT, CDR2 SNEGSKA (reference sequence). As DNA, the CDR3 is TGCAGTGCTAGTCCGGGGCGGGGACTAGCGGGAATAACCCCCTACGAGCAGTACTTC. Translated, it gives CSASPGRGLAGITPYEQYF.

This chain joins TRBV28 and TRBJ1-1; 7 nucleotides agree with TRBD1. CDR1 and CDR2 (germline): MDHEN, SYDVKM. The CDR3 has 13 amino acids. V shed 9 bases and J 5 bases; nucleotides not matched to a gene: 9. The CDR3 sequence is CASRKTGRTEAFF. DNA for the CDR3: TGTGCCAGTAGAAAGACAGGGAGAACTGAAGCTTTCTTT.

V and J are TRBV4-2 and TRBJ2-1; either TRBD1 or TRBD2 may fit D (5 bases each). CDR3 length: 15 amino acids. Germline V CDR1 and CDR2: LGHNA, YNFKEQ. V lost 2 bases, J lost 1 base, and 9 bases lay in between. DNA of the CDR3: TGTGCCAGCAGCCAATTATGGGGGTCCTACAATGAGCAGTTCTTC. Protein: CASSQLWGSYNEQFF.

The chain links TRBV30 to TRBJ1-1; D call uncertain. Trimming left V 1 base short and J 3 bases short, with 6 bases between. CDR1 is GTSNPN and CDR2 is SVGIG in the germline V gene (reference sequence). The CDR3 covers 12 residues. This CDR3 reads CAWSAYYTEAFF. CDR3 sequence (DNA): TGTGCCTGGAGTGCCTATTACACTGAAGCTTTCTTT.

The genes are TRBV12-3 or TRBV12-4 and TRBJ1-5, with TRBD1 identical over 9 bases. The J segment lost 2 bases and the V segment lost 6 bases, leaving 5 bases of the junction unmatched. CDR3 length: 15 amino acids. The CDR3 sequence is CASSPDRGGNQPQHF. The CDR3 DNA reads TGTGCCAGCAGCCCCGACAGGGGGGGCAATCAGCCCCAGCATTTT.

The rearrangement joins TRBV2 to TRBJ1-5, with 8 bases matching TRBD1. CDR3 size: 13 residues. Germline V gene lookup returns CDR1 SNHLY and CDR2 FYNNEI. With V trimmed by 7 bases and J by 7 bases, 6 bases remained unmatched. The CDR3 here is CASKDRDGQPQHF. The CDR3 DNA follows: TGTGCCAGCAAGGACAGGGACGGACAGCCCCAGCATTTT.

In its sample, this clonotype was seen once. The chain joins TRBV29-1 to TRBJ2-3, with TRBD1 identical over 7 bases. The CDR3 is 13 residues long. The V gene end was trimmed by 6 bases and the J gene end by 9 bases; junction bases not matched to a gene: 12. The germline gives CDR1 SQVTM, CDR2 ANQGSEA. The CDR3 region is CSVDHTGTATQYF. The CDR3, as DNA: TGCAGCGTAGACCATACTGGGACAGCCACGCAGTATTTT.

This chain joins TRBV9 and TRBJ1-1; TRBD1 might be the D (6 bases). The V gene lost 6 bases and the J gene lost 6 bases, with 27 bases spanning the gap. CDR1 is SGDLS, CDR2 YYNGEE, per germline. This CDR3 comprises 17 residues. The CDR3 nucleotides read TGTGCCAGCACCCCGGCGGGGGTGACCAGGGGTCCTGCTGAAGCTTTCTTT. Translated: CASTPAGVTRGPAEAFF. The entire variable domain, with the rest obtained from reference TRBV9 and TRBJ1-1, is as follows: DSGVTQTPKHLITATGQRVTLRCSPRSGDLSVYWYQQSLDQGLQFLIQYYNGEERAKGNILERFSAQQFPDLHSELNLSSLELGDSALYFCASTPAGVTRGPAEAFFGQGTRLTVV.

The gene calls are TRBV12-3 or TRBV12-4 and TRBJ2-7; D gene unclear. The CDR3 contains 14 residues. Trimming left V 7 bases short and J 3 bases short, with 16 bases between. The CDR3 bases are TGTGCCAGCAAAGGTACATTGCACTTCTACGAGCAGTACTTC. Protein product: CASKGTLHFYEQYF.